This T cell receptor beta chain was captured in a study of response to subunit inactivated influenza vaccine. This clonotype was counted at least ten times. TCRdb itself ran the RT-PCR reads through MiXCR, one entry per CDR3 protein. This table has about 500,000 distinct CDR3 sequences, approximately 13% appearing once. CDR1 is SGHRS and CDR2 is YFSETQ in the germline V gene. The CDR3 loop spans 15 amino acids. V lost 2 bases and J lost 8, with 16 bases in between. The sequence came from a man aged 45-60 years who received an inactivated influenza vaccine. The rearrangement links TRBV5-1 to TRBJ1-4, with D perhaps TRBD1 (6 bases). The starting material was PBMCs from blood, obtained roughly 45 days after vaccination. The CDR3 coding sequence is TGCGCCAGCAGCTTTAACAGGGAGGCTCGAGAAAAACTGTTTTTT. Its translation is CASSFNREAREKLFF.